This is a list of T cell receptor beta chains from one sample in a study of T cells in Graves' hyperthyroidism and ophthalmopathy. TCRdb reprocessed the multiplex PCR reads with MiXCR, giving one entry per CDR3 protein. The sample has around 800,000 distinct CDR3 sequences; around 39% are singletons. The specimen sequenced was blood. Receptors originate from a man between 18 and 35 years old with Graves' hyperthyroidism. Each CDR3 is given with its conserved first and last residue. A D gene is named only where the DNA matches it firmly. Size values are once, few and many counts, or a class for expanded clones, and some rows have none.

v_gene: TRBV10-3; j_gene: TRBJ1-1; abundance: many; d_gene: .; len: 14; CDR3nt: TGTGCCATCAGTGACGGCAGGGTAGAGGAGAGAGCTTTCTTT; CDR3aa: CAISDGRVEERAFF
v_gene: TRBV7-9; j_gene: TRBJ1-5; abundance: .; d_gene: TRBD1; len: 16; CDR3nt: TGTGCCAGCAGCCCGCGGGACAGGGGTGAGAATCAGCCCCAGCATTTT; CDR3aa: CASSPRDRGENQPQHF
v_gene: TRBV25-1; j_gene: TRBJ2-7; abundance: .; d_gene: TRBD1; len: 12; CDR3nt: TGTGCCAGCCGACAGGGAGTCTACGAGCAGTACTTC; CDR3aa: CASRQGVYEQYF
v_gene: TRBV18; j_gene: TRBJ1-4; abundance: few; d_gene: .; len: 14; CDR3nt: TGTGCCAGCTCACCACGAGGAGAGGCGAATAAACTGTTTTTT; CDR3aa: CASSPRGEANKLFF
v_gene: TRBV29-1; j_gene: TRBJ2-7; abundance: many; d_gene: .; len: 13; CDR3nt: TGCAGCGTTGAAGACGGTGGAAGGTTCGAGCAGTACTTC; CDR3aa: CSVEDGGRFEQYF
v_gene: TRBV11-2; j_gene: TRBJ2-5; abundance: .; d_gene: .; len: 11; CDR3nt: TGTGCCAGCAGCGTTAGTGGGCCCCAGTACTTC; CDR3aa: CASSVSGPQYF
v_gene: TRBV7-3; j_gene: TRBJ2-7; abundance: few; d_gene: TRBD1; len: 15; CDR3nt: TGTGCCAGCAGCCCCCCCCGGACAGGGGTGAACGAGCAGTACTTC; CDR3aa: CASSPPRTGVNEQYF
v_gene: TRBV10-3; j_gene: TRBJ1-5; abundance: .; d_gene: .; len: 15; CDR3nt: TGTGCCAGCAGTGAGCCGGGACGGGTCAATCAGCCCCAGCATTTT; CDR3aa: CASSEPGRVNQPQHF
v_gene: TRBV15; j_gene: TRBJ1-5; abundance: .; d_gene: TRBD1; len: 13; CDR3nt: TGTGCCACCAGCAGGGACAGGGGGCTGGACGAGCATTTT; CDR3aa: CATSRDRGLDEHF
v_gene: TRBV29-1; j_gene: TRBJ2-2; abundance: many; d_gene: TRBD1; len: 13; CDR3nt: TGCAGCGTTGGGACAGGGGTCACCGGGGAGCTGTTTTTT; CDR3aa: CSVGTGVTGELFF
v_gene: TRBV15; j_gene: TRBJ1-4; abundance: .; d_gene: .; len: 15; CDR3nt: TGTGCCACCCGATCACTAGCGACAGTCAATGAAAAACTGTTTTTT; CDR3aa: CATRSLATVNEKLFF
v_gene: TRBV4-2; j_gene: TRBJ2-7; abundance: once; d_gene: .; len: 14; CDR3nt: TGTGCCAGCAGCCAATCCGGAGACTCCTACGAGCAGTACTTC; CDR3aa: CASSQSGDSYEQYF
v_gene: TRBV19; j_gene: TRBJ1-5; abundance: many; d_gene: .; len: 14; CDR3nt: TGTGCCAGTAGTCCTACGACAGGCAATCAGCCCCAGCATTTT; CDR3aa: CASSPTTGNQPQHF
v_gene: TRBV7-9; j_gene: TRBJ1-5; abundance: few; d_gene: .; len: 15; CDR3nt: TGTGCCAGCAGACATCGACAGGTTCCATCTCAGCCCCAGCATTTT; CDR3aa: CASRHRQVPSQPQHF
v_gene: TRBV2; j_gene: TRBJ2-7; abundance: many; d_gene: .; len: 14; CDR3nt: TGTGCCAGCAGCACCGGGACGGCAGTCTACGAGCAGTACTTC; CDR3aa: CASSTGTAVYEQYF
v_gene: TRBV13; j_gene: TRBJ1-4; abundance: few; d_gene: TRBD1; len: 13; CDR3nt: TGTGCCAGCCGCGAGGGGGCTCGGGAAAAACTGTTTTTT; CDR3aa: CASREGAREKLFF
v_gene: TRBV7-2; j_gene: TRBJ2-7; abundance: few; d_gene: TRBD2; len: 15; CDR3nt: TGTGCCAGCAGCTTAGAGGCTAGCGGAGCATACGAGCAGTACTTC; CDR3aa: CASSLEASGAYEQYF
v_gene: TRBV10-3; j_gene: TRBJ2-7; abundance: .; d_gene: .; len: 11; CDR3nt: TGTGCCATCAGTGGTAGGATCGAGCAGTACTTC; CDR3aa: CAISGRIEQYF
v_gene: TRBV20-1; j_gene: TRBJ2-7; abundance: .; d_gene: TRBD2; len: 14; CDR3nt: TGCAGTGCTAGCCAAGCCTGGGGGGGGTACGAGCAGTACTTC; CDR3aa: CSASQAWGGYEQYF
v_gene: TRBV5-1; j_gene: TRBJ2-7; abundance: .; d_gene: TRBD2; len: 17; CDR3nt: TGTGCCAGCAGCTTGGGTGGGACTAGCGGGAGAGGGTACGAGCAGTACTTC; CDR3aa: CASSLGGTSGRGYEQYF
v_gene: TRBV29-1; j_gene: TRBJ2-2; abundance: .; d_gene: TRBD2; len: 13; CDR3nt: TGCAGTTCCGGGGGGCGGGGGGCCGGGGAGCTGTTTTTT; CDR3aa: CSSGGRGAGELFF
v_gene: TRBV7-9; j_gene: TRBJ2-7; abundance: .; d_gene: TRBD1; len: 15; CDR3nt: TGTGCCAGCAGCTTAAGGTACAGGGGCTCCTACGAGCAGTACTTC; CDR3aa: CASSLRYRGSYEQYF
v_gene: TRBV9; j_gene: TRBJ1-2; abundance: few; d_gene: .; len: 13; CDR3nt: TGTGCCAGCAGCGCTTGGGATAACTATGGCTACACCTTC; CDR3aa: CASSAWDNYGYTF
v_gene: TRBV5-1; j_gene: TRBJ1-5; abundance: many; d_gene: TRBD1; len: 15; CDR3nt: TGCGCCAGCAGCTTGGGACAGGGGGTAAATCAGCCCCAGCATTTT; CDR3aa: CASSLGQGVNQPQHF
v_gene: TRBV7-2; j_gene: TRBJ2-7; abundance: many; d_gene: .; len: 13; CDR3nt: TGTGCCAGCAGCTTACACCGGGCCTACGAGCAGTACTTC; CDR3aa: CASSLHRAYEQYF
v_gene: TRBV7-2; j_gene: TRBJ2-7; abundance: many; d_gene: TRBD2; len: 14; CDR3nt: TGTGCCAGCAGCACTAGCGGGGGGACCTACGAGCAGTACTTC; CDR3aa: CASSTSGGTYEQYF
v_gene: TRBV7-2; j_gene: TRBJ2-2; abundance: .; d_gene: TRBD2; len: 17; CDR3nt: TGTGCCAGCAGCTTCCCGGGACTAGCGCCGAACACCGGGGAGCTGTTTTTT; CDR3aa: CASSFPGLAPNTGELFF
v_gene: TRBV7-9; j_gene: TRBJ2-7; abundance: few; d_gene: TRBD2; len: 14; CDR3nt: TGTGCCAGCAGCCCTGAGAGCGGGGCATACGAGCAGTACTTC; CDR3aa: CASSPESGAYEQYF
v_gene: TRBV10-3; j_gene: TRBJ2-7; abundance: many; d_gene: .; len: 17; CDR3nt: TGTGCCATCAGTGAAAGAAGGGCGGCAAGGAGCTCCTACGAGCAGTACTTC; CDR3aa: CAISERRAARSSYEQYF
v_gene: TRBV10-3; j_gene: TRBJ2-7; abundance: .; d_gene: .; len: 13; CDR3nt: TGTGCCAGTAGCCGGGACATCACGTACGAGCAGTACTTC; CDR3aa: CASSRDITYEQYF
v_gene: TRBV19; j_gene: TRBJ2-7; abundance: many; d_gene: TRBD1; len: 13; CDR3nt: TGTGCCAGTGCCTCCGGGACAGCGTACGAGCAGTACTTC; CDR3aa: CASASGTAYEQYF
v_gene: TRBV2; j_gene: TRBJ2-2; abundance: .; d_gene: .; len: 10; CDR3nt: TGTGCCAGCAGTGAAGTGGGGCTGTTTTTT; CDR3aa: CASSEVGLFF
v_gene: TRBV7-3; j_gene: TRBJ2-7; abundance: .; d_gene: .; len: 14; CDR3nt: TGCGCCAGCAGCCAAGAGAGTGGACCCTACGAGCAGTACTTC; CDR3aa: CASSQESGPYEQYF
v_gene: TRBV25-1; j_gene: TRBJ1-2; abundance: .; d_gene: .; len: 14; CDR3nt: TGTGCCAGCTTAGTGGGGCACTTGGGCTATGGCTACACCTTC; CDR3aa: CASLVGHLGYGYTF
v_gene: TRBV10-3; j_gene: TRBJ2-7; abundance: once; d_gene: TRBD1; len: 13; CDR3nt: TGTGCCATCAGCCTGACAGGGGGAAACGAGCAGTACTTC; CDR3aa: CAISLTGGNEQYF
v_gene: TRBV7-2; j_gene: TRBJ2-7; abundance: .; d_gene: .; len: 14; CDR3nt: TGTGCCAGCACAGCAAGCGGGCACTCCTACGAGCAGTACTTC; CDR3aa: CASTASGHSYEQYF
v_gene: TRBV11-2; j_gene: TRBJ2-6; abundance: many; d_gene: .; len: 12; CDR3nt: TGTGCCAGCAGCTTAGAGGGCAACGTCCTGACTTTC; CDR3aa: CASSLEGNVLTF
v_gene: TRBV25-1; j_gene: TRBJ2-1; abundance: .; d_gene: .; len: 14; CDR3nt: TGTGCCAGCAGTGAATGGGGGCAGGGCCCAGGGCAGTTCTTC; CDR3aa: CASSEWGQGPGQFF
v_gene: TRBV9; j_gene: TRBJ1-6; abundance: few; d_gene: .; len: 14; CDR3nt: TGTGCCAGCTCACCTCAGGGGTCGGATTCACCCCTCCACTTT; CDR3aa: CASSPQGSDSPLHF
v_gene: TRBV10-3; j_gene: TRBJ2-3; abundance: .; d_gene: TRBD2; len: 15; CDR3nt: TGTGCCAGCAGTTCTACGGCGGGAGCCCCAGATACGCAGTATTTT; CDR3aa: CASSSTAGAPDTQYF
v_gene: TRBV20-1; j_gene: TRBJ1-1; abundance: .; d_gene: .; len: 13; CDR3nt: TGCAGTGCCCCGAAGGGCATCCTCCCTGAAGCTTTCTTT; CDR3aa: CSAPKGILPEAFF
v_gene: TRBV29-1; j_gene: TRBJ2-1; abundance: .; d_gene: .; len: 14; CDR3nt: TGCAGCGGACTAGGTACACAACTAGACAATGAGCAGTTCTTC; CDR3aa: CSGLGTQLDNEQFF
v_gene: TRBV19; j_gene: TRBJ2-7; abundance: many; d_gene: .; len: 12; CDR3nt: TGTGCCAGTAGTATTGGGGGAGGCGAGCAGTACTTC; CDR3aa: CASSIGGGEQYF
v_gene: TRBV5-1; j_gene: TRBJ2-2; abundance: .; d_gene: .; len: 15; CDR3nt: TGCGCCAGCAGCCCGGCGGACGGGAACACCGGGGAGCTGTTTTTT; CDR3aa: CASSPADGNTGELFF
v_gene: TRBV20-1; j_gene: TRBJ1-1; abundance: many; d_gene: .; len: 14; CDR3nt: TGCAGTGCTCCTCTAGGGGGTATGAACACTGAAGCTTTCTTT; CDR3aa: CSAPLGGMNTEAFF
v_gene: TRBV20-1; j_gene: TRBJ1-4; abundance: .; d_gene: .; len: 13; CDR3nt: TGCAGTGCTAGAGGGGGCCCGGTTGAAAAACTGTTTTTT; CDR3aa: CSARGGPVEKLFF
v_gene: TRBV20-1; j_gene: TRBJ2-5; abundance: few; d_gene: TRBD1; len: 13; CDR3nt: TGCAGTGCTGAGACAGGGGCGGTAATGACCCAGTACTTC; CDR3aa: CSAETGAVMTQYF
v_gene: TRBV29-1; j_gene: TRBJ1-2; abundance: .; d_gene: .; len: 12; CDR3nt: TGCAGCGAGGAGGGGTCCAGGGCTGGCTACACCTTC; CDR3aa: CSEEGSRAGYTF